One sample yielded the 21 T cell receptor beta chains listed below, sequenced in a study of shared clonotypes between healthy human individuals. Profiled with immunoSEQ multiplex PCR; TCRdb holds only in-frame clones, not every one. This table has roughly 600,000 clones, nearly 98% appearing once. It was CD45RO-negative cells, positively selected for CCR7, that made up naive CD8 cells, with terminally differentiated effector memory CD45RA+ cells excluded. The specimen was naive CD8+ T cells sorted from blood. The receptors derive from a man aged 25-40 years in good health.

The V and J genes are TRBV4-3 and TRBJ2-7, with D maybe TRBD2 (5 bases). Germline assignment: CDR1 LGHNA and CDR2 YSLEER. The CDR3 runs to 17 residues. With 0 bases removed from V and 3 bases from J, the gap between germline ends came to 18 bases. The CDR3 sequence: CASSQDRVPSRNYEQYF. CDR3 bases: TGCGCCAGCAGCCAAGACCGCGTGCCTAGCCGAAACTACGAGCAGTACTTC.

The CDR3 loop reads CASRGSGGPEAFF. The CDR3 DNA sequence: TGTGCCAGCAGGGGGTCGGGGGGCCCTGAAGCTTTCTTT. This sequence joins TRBV7-2 and TRBJ1-1, with D perhaps TRBD1 (6 bases). The CDR3 runs 13 residues. Germline V gene data show CDR1 as SGHTA and CDR2 as FQGNSA. Trimming took 6 bases from V and 6 from J, leaving 14 bases between them.

As DNA, the CDR3 is TGTGCCAGCAGCTTAGGAGGCCAGGGATGGGGCACCGGGGAGCTGTTTTTT. Protein product: CASSLGGQGWGTGELFF. The chain links TRBV7-9 to TRBJ2-2; TRBD1 is a possible D gene (5 bases). Germline CDR1 and CDR2: SEHNR and FQNEAQ (reference sequence). The CDR3 covers 17 residues. V shed 1 base and J shed 4 bases, with 16 bases lying between them.

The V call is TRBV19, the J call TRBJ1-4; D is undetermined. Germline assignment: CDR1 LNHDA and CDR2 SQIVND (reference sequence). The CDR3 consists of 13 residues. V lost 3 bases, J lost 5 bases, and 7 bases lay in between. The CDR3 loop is CASSMIMNEKLFF. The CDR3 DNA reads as TGTGCCAGTAGTATGATCATGAATGAAAAACTGTTTTTT.

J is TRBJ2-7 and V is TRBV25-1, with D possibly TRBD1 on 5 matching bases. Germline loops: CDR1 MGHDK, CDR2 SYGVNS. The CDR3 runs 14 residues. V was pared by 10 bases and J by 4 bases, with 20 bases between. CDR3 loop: CATSTWAGSYEQYF. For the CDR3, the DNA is TGTGCCACCTCAACCTGGGCAGGGTCTTACGAGCAGTACTTC.

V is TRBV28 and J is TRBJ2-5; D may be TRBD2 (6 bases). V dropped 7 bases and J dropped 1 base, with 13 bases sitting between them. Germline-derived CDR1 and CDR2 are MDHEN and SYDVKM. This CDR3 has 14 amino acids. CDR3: CASTTRGGQETQYF. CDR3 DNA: TGTGCCAGCACCACTCGGGGAGGCCAAGAGACCCAGTACTTC.

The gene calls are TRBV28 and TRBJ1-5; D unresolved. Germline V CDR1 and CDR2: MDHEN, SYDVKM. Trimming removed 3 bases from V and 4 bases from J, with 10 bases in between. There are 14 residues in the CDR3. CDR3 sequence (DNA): TGTGCCAGCAGTTTTCGGACGGAGAATCAGCCCCAGCATTTT. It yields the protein CASSFRTENQPQHF.

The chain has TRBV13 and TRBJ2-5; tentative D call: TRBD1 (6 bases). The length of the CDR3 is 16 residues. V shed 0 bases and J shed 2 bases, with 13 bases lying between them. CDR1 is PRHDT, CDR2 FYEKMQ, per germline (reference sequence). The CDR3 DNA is TGTGCCAGCAGCTTAGGCACCTCAGGGGCTCAAGAGACCCAGTACTTC. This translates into CASSLGTSGAQETQYF.

The CDR3 DNA is TGTGCCAGCAACCCCGGGACTAGCGGCTCCCGTTACAATGAGCAGTTCTTC. Protein sequence: CASNPGTSGSRYNEQFF. The chain employs TRBV9 and TRBJ2-1; 11 positions match TRBD2. Looked up from germline, CDR1 is SGDLS and CDR2 is YYNGEE. J was trimmed by 4 bases and V by 6 bases; bases with no gene match: 12. The CDR3 extends over 17 amino acids. Supplemented by reference TRBV9 and TRBJ2-1, the full variable domain reads DSGVTQTPKHLITATGQRVTLRCSPRSGDLSVYWYQQSLDQGLQFLIQYYNGEERAKGNILERFSAQQFPDLHSELNLSSLELGDSALYFCASNPGTSGSRYNEQFFGPGTRLTVL.

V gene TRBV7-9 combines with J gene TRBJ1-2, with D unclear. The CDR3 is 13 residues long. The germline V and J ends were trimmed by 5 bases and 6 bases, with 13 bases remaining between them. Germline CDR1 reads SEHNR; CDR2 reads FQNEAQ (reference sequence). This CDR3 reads CASSPGGVHGYTF. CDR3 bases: TGTGCCAGCAGCCCCGGCGGGGTCCATGGCTACACCTTC. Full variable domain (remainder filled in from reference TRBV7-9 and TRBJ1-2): DTGVSQNPRHKITKRGQNVTFRCDPISEHNRLYWYRQTLGQGPEFLTYFQNEAQLEKSRLLSDRFSAERPKGSFSTLEIQRTEQGDSAMYLCASSPGGVHGYTFGSGTRLTVV.

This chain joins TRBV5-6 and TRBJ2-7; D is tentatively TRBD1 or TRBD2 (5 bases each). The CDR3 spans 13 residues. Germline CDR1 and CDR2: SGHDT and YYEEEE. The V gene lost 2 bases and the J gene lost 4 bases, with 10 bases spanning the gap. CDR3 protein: CASSFREGYEQYF. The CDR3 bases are TGTGCCAGCAGCTTCCGCGAGGGGTACGAGCAGTACTTC.

CDR3 nucleotides: TGTGCCAGCAGCGTAGTTAGCGGGAGGGCCGGTGATACGCAGTATTTT. It is translated as CASSVVSGRAGDTQYF. The rearrangement joins TRBV9 to TRBJ2-3; 11 positions agree with TRBD2. Trimming at V came to 0 bases and at J to 6 bases, leaving 6 bases not matched to a gene. Looked up from germline, CDR1 is SGDLS and CDR2 is YYNGEE. This CDR3 contains 16 residues. Complete variable domain (other parts from reference TRBV9 and TRBJ2-3): DSGVTQTPKHLITATGQRVTLRCSPRSGDLSVYWYQQSLDQGLQFLIQYYNGEERAKGNILERFSAQQFPDLHSELNLSSLELGDSALYFCASSVVSGRAGDTQYFGPGTRLTVL.

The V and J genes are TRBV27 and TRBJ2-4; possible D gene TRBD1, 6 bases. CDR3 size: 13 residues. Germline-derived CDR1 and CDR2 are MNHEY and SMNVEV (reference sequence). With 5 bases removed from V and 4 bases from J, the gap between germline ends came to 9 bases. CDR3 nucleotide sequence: TGTGCCAGCAGTATAACAGGGAAAAACATTCAGTACTTC. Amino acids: CASSITGKNIQYF.

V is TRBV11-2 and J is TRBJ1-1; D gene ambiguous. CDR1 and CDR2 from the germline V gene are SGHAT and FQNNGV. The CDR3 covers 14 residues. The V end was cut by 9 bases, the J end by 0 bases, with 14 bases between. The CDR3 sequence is CASLRLGLNTEAFF. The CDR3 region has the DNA TGTGCCAGTCTCAGATTAGGCCTGAACACTGAAGCTTTCTTT.

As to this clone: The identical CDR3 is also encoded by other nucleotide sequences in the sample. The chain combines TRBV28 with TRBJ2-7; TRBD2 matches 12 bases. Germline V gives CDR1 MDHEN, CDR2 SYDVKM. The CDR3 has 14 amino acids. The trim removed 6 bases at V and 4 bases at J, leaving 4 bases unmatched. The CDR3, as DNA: TGTGCCAGCAGCCTAGCGGGAGGGCCTTACGAGCAGTACTTC. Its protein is CASSLAGGPYEQYF.

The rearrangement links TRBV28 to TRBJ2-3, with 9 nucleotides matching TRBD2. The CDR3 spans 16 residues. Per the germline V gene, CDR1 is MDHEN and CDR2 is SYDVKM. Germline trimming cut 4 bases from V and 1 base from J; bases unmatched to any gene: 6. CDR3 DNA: TGTGCCAGCAGTTCGATTAGCGGGAGTGGCACAGATACGCAGTATTTT. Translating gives CASSSISGSGTDTQYF.

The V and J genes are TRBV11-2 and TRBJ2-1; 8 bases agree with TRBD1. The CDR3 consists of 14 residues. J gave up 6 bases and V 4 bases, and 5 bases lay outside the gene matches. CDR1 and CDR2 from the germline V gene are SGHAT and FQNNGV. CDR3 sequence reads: CASSSFDRGNEQFF. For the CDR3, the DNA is TGTGCCAGCAGCTCCTTCGACAGGGGCAATGAGCAGTTCTTC.

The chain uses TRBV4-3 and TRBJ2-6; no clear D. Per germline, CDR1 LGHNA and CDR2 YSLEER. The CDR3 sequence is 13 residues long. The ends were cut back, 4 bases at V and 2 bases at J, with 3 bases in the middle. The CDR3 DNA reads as TGCGCCAGCAGCCTCGCTGGGGCCAACGTCCTGACTTTC. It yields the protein CASSLAGANVLTF.

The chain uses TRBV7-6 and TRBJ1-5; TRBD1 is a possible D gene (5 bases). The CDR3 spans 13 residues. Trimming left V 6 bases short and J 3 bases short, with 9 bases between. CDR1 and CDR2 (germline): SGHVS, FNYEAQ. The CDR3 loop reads CASSRGNNQPQHF. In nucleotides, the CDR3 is TGTGCCAGCAGTCGGGGGAACAATCAGCCCCAGCATTTT.

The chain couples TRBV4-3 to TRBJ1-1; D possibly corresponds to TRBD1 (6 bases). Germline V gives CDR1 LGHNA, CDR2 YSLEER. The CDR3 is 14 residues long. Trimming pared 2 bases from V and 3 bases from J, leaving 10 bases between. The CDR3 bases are TGCGCCAGCAGCCAACAGGGGACTGACACTGAAGCTTTCTTT. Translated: CASSQQGTDTEAFF.

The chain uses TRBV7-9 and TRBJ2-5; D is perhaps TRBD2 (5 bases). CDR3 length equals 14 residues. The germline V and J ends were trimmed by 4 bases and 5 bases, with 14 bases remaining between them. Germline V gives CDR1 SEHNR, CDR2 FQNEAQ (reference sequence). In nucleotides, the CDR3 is TGTGCCAGCAGCTCAGCCTCTCGGAGGGAGACCCAGTACTTC. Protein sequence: CASSSASRRETQYF.